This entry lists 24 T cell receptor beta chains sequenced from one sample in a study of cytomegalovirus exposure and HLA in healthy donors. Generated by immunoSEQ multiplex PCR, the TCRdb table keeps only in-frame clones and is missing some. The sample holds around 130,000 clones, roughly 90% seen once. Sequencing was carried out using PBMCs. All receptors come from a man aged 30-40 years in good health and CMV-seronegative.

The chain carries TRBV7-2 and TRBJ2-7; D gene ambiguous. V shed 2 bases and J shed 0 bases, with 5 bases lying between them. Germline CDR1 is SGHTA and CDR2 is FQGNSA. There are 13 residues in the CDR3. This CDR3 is CASSLILSYEQYF. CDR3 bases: TGTGCCAGCAGCTTAATACTCTCCTACGAGCAGTACTTC.

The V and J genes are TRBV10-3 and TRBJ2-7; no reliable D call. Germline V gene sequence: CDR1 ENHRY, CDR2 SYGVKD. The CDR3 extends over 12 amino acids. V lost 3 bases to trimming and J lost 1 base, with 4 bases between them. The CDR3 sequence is CAISELSYEQYF. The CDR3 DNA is TGTGCCATCAGTGAATTATCCTACGAGCAGTACTTC.

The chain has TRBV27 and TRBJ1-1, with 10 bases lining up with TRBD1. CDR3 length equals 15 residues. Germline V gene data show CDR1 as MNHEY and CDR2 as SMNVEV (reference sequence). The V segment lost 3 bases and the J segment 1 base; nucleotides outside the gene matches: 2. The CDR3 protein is CASSFWTGGNTEAFF. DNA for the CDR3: TGTGCCAGCAGTTTCTGGACAGGGGGGAACACTGAAGCTTTCTTT.

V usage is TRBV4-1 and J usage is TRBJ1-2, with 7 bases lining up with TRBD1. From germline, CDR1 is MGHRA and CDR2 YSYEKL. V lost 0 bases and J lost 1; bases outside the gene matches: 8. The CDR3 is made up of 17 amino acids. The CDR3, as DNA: TGCGCCAGCAGCCAAGATCTGGGACAGAATCTTAACTATGGCTACACCTTC. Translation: CASSQDLGQNLNYGYTF.

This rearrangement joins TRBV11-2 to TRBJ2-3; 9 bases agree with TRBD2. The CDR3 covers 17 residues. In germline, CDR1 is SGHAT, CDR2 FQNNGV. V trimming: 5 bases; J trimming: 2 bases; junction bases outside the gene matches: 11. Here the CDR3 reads CASSPGYQRGATDTQYF. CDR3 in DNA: TGTGCCAGCAGCCCGGGGTATCAGCGGGGGGCCACAGATACGCAGTATTTT.

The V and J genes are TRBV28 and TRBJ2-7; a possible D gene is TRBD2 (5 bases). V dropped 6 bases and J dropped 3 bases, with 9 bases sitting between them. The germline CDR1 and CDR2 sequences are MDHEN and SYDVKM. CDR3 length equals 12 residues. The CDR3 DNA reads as TGTGCCAGCAGAGGACTTCTCTACGAGCAGTACTTC. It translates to CASRGLLYEQYF.

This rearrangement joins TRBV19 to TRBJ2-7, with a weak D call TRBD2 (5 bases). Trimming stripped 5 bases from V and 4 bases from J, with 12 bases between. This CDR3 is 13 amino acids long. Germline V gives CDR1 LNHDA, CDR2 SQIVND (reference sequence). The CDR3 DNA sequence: TGTGCCAGTAGTCTAGTGGGAGAATACGAGCAGTACTTC. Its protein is CASSLVGEYEQYF.

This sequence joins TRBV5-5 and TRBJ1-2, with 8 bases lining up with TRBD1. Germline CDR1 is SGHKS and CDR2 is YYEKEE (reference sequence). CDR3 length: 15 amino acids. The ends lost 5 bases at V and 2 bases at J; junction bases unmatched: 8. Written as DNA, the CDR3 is TGTGCCAGCAGGGAAGGGACAGGTCGGAACTATGGCTACACCTTC. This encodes CASREGTGRNYGYTF.

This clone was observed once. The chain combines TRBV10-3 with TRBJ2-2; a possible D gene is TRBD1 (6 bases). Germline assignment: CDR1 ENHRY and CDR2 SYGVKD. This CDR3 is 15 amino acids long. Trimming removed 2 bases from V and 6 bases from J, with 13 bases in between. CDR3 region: CAISEDTGLAGELFF. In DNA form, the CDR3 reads TGTGCCATCAGTGAGGATACAGGGTTGGCCGGGGAGCTGTTTTTT.

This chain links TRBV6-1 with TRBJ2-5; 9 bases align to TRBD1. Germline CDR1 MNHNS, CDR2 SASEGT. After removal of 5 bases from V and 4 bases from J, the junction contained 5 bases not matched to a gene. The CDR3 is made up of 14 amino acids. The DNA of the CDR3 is TGTGCCAGCAGTACAGGGGGCGCGGCAGAGACCCAGTACTTC. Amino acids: CASSTGGAAETQYF.

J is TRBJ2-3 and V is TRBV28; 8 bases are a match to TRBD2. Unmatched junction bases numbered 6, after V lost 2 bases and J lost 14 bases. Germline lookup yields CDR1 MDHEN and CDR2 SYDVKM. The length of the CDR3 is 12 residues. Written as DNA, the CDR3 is TGTGCCAGCAGTTTAGCGCGGGGGGAGTCGTATTTT. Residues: CASSLARGESYF.

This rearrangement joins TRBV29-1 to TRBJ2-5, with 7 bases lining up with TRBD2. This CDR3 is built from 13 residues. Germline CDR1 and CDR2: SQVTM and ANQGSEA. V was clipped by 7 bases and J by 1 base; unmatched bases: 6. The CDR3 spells CSAGGLVQETQYF. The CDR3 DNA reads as TGCAGCGCGGGAGGACTAGTCCAAGAGACCCAGTACTTC. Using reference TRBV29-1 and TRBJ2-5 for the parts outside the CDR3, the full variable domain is SAVISQKPSRDICQRGTSLTIQCQVDSQVTMMFWYRQQPGQSLTLIATANQGSEATYESGFVIDKFPISRPNLTFSTLTVSNMSPEDSSIYLCSAGGLVQETQYFGPGTRLLVL.

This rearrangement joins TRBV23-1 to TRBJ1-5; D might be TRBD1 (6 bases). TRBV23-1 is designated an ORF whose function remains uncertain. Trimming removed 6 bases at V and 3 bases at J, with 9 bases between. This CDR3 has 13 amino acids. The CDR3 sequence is CASRYRDNQPQHF. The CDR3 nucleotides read TGCGCCAGCAGGTACAGGGACAATCAGCCCCAGCATTTT.

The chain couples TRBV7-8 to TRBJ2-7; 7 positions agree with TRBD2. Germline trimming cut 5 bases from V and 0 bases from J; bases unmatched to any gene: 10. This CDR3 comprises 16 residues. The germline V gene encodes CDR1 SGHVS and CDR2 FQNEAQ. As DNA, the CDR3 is TGTGCCAGCAGCAGTCAACCCCGGGACTACTCCTACGAGCAGTACTTC. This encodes CASSSQPRDYSYEQYF.

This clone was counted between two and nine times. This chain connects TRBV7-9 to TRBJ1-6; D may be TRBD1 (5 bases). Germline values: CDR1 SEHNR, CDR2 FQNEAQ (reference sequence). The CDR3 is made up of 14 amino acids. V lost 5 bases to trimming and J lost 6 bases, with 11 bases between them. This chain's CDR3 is CASSAGTSNSPLHF. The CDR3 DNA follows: TGTGCCAGCAGCGCCGGGACTAGTAATTCACCCCTCCACTTT.

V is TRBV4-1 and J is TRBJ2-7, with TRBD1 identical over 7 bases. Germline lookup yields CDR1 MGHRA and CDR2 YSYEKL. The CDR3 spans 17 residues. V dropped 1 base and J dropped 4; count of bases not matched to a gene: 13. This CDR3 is CASSQVPVTGVSYEQYF. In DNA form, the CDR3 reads TGCGCCAGCAGCCAAGTTCCCGTTACAGGGGTATCGTACGAGCAGTACTTC.

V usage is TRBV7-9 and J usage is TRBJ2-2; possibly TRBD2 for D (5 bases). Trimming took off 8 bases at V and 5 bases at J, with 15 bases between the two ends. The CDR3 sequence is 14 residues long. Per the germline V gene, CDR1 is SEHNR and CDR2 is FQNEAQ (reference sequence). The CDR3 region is CASRDMTGTGELFF. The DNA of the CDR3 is TGTGCCAGCCGTGACATGACGGGGACCGGGGAGCTGTTTTTT.

For the CDR3, the DNA is TGTGCCAGCAGCCTGGACCGGGATAGCGCGGGCTACACCTTC. This sequence encodes CASSLDRDSAGYTF. This chain links TRBV11-2 with TRBJ1-2; D gene ambiguous. This CDR3 is built from 14 residues. CDR1 and CDR2 from the germline V gene are SGHAT and FQNNGV. V lost 5 bases, J lost 8 bases, and 18 bases lay in between.

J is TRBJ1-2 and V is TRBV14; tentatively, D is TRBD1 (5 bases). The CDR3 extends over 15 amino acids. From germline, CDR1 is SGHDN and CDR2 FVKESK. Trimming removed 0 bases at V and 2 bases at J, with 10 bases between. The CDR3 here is CASSQETGVNYGYTF. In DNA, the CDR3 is TGTGCCAGCAGCCAAGAAACAGGCGTCAACTATGGCTACACCTTC.

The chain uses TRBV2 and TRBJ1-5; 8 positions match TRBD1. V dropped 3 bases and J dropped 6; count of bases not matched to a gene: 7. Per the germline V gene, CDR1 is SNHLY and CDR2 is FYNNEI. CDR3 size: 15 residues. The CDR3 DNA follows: TGTGCCAGCAGTGAGGGGCAGGGGGCGTTTCAGCCCCAGCATTTT. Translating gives CASSEGQGAFQPQHF.

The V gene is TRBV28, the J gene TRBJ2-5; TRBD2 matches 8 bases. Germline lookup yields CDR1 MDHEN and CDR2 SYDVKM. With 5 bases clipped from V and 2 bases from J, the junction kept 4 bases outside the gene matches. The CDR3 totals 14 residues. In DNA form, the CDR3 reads TGTGCCAGCAGTATGACGGGGGGGCAAGAGACCCAGTACTTC. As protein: CASSMTGGQETQYF.

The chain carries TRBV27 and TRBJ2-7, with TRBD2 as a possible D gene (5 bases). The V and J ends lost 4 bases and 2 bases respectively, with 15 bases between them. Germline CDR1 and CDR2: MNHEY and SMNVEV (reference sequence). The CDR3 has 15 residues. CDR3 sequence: CASSSLGVTPYEQYF. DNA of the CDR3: TGTGCCAGCAGTTCCCTGGGAGTTACCCCCTACGAGCAGTACTTC.

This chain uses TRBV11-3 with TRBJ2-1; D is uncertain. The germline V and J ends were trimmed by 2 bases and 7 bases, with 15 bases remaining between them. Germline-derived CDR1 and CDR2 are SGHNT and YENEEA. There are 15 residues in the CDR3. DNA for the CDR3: TGTGCCAGCAGCTTAATGGCAGGTCCCGAAAATGAGCAGTTCTTC. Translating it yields CASSLMAGPENEQFF.

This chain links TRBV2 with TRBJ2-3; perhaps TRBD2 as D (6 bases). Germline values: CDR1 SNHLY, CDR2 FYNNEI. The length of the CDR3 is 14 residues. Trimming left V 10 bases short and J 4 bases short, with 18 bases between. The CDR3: CATPTAAGPDTQYF. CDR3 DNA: TGTGCCACCCCGACTGCGGCGGGGCCAGATACGCAGTATTTT.